This TCR beta chain is drawn from a study of Ad26.COV2.S vaccination and SARS-CoV-2 variants. Study background: Doses of Ad26.COV2.S were injected into muscle once or twice, 56 days apart.

CDR1 is MNHEY and CDR2 is SVGAGI in the germline V gene. The CDR3 has 14 amino acids. V was trimmed by 0 bases and J by 4 bases, leaving 7 bases between them. Documented treatment: 15 to 20 received Ad26.COV2.S at low or high dose, single or two shots; 5 received placebo; per-sample allocation not given. The samples date from day 63 after the first vaccine or placebo injection. Some clones are missing from TCRdb's copy, which holds only in-frame ones; the method was immunoSEQ multiplex PCR. The sample holds roughly 350,000 clones; 70% to 90% are singletons and the top ten take around 10%. This sequence originates from a person between 18 and 65 years old who received the Ad26.COV2.S COVID-19 vaccine or a placebo. Specimen: peripheral blood, collected in a trial of Ad26.COV2.S vaccine versus placebo. This chain uses TRBV6-5 with TRBJ1-3; no reliable D call. The CDR3 nucleotides read TGTGCCAGCAGTTACTCGGACGGCGGAAACACCATATATTTT. It encodes CASSYSDGGNTIYF.